One TCR beta chain is described in this entry. This record comes from a study of blood T cells in healthy people across ages. Trimming pared 3 bases from V and 7 bases from J, leaving 7 bases between. The CDR3 totals 12 residues. The use of a sample-barcoded 5' primer and a J-beta primer mix characterized a second PCR of roughly 6 to 12 cycles. MiXCR was run by TCRdb on the 5' RACE reads, yielding one entry per CDR3 protein. This table has 1.8 million or so distinct CDR3 sequences, approximately 39% appearing once. The material sequenced was blood. This sequence joins TRBV12-3 or TRBV12-4 and TRBJ2-1; D gene unclear. The TCR originated in a human donor in good health. The CDR3 here is CASSLRQNEQFF. The DNA for the CDR3 is TGTGCCAGCAGTTTGAGGCAGAATGAGCAGTTCTTC.